These 2 T cell receptor beta chains originate from one sample sequenced in a study of OX40 agonist ivuxolimab in advanced cancers. Assay: immunoSEQ multiplex PCR; the TCRdb copy retains only in-frame clones and omits some. In the table there are over 40,000 clones, 70% to 90% of which are singletons. The sample consisted of CD4+ or CD8+ T cells sorted from blood, taken in a trial of the OX40 agonist ivuxolimab. These receptors were obtained from an adult with an advanced solid tumor such as melanoma, head and neck, liver or kidney cancer.

This clone was counted once. V usage is TRBV28 and J usage is TRBJ2-5, with TRBD2 matching over 8 bases. The germline V gene has CDR1 MDHEN and CDR2 SYDVKM. The CDR3 covers 15 residues. Germline trimming cut 2 bases from V and 0 bases from J; bases unmatched to any gene: 2. The CDR3 here is CASSLASGYQETQYF. The CDR3 DNA reads as TGTGCCAGCAGTTTAGCTAGCGGGTACCAAGAGACCCAGTACTTC.

This chain uses TRBV4-1 with TRBJ1-2; the D is unclear. Germline lookup yields CDR1 MGHRA and CDR2 YSYEKL. The CDR3 extends over 15 amino acids. Trimming stripped 0 bases from V and 2 bases from J, with 10 bases between. The CDR3 DNA is TGCGCCAGCAGCCAAGACTGGCTTCTAAACTATGGCTACACCTTC. Its translation: CASSQDWLLNYGYTF.